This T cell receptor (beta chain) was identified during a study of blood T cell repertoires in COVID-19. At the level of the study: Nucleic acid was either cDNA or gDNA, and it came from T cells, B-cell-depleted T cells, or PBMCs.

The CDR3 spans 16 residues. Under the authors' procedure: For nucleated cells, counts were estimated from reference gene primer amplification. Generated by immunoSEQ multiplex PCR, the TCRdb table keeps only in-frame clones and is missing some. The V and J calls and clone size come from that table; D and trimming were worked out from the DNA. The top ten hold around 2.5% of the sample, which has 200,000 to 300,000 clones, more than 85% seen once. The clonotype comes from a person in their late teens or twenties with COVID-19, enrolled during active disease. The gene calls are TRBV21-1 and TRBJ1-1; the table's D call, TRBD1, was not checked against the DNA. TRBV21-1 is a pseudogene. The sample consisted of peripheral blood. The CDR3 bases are TGTGCCAGCACCCTTGGGACATCTCCTTCCCGCACTGAAGCTTTCTTT. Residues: CASTLGTSPSRTEAFF.